These 4 T cell receptor beta chains were sequenced from one sample in a study of Graves' ophthalmopathy and Graves' hyperthyroidism. Amplification of the TCR beta CDR3 regions used RNA transcripts (as template). RT-PCR with HTBI primers came first, then second-round multiplex PCR. Via MiXCR, TCRdb re-called the multiplex PCR reads, giving one row per CDR3 protein. The sample consists of hundreds of thousands of distinct CDR3 sequences, just over 40% of them appearing once. Sequencing was performed on peripheral blood. These receptors originate from an adult man with Graves' ophthalmopathy.

This clonotype was observed many times. This sequence joins TRBV9 and TRBJ1-6; the D is unclear. The CDR3 length is 13 residues. V lost 3 bases and J lost 15, with 16 bases in between. The germline V gene encodes CDR1 SGDLS and CDR2 YYNGEE. DNA for the CDR3: TGTGCCAGCAGCGCTTCTGGGGAGCCCGACCTCCACTTT. Its translation: CASSASGEPDLHF.

This clonotype was recorded many times. V is TRBV5-1 and J is TRBJ2-7; 7 positions agree with TRBD2. With V trimmed by 4 bases and J by 6 bases, 4 bases remained unmatched. CDR1 is SGHRS, CDR2 YFSETQ, per germline. CDR3 length: 12 amino acids. The CDR3 coding sequence is TGCGCCAGCAGCGCCAGGGAGGGCGAGCAGTACTTC. Amino acids: CASSAREGEQYF. Combining the CDR3 with reference TRBV5-1 and TRBJ2-7 gives the whole variable domain KAGVTQTPRYLIKTRGQQVTLSCSPISGHRSVSWYQQTPGQGLQFLFEYFSETQRNKGNFPGRFSGRQFSNSRSEMNVSTLELGDSALYLCASSAREGEQYFGPGTRLTVT.

This clonotype was detected only a few times. This chain links TRBV5-8 with TRBJ1-2; tentative D call: TRBD1 (5 bases). From germline, CDR1 is SGHTS and CDR2 YDEGEE. CDR3 size: 18 residues. V lost 1 base and J 6 bases, leaving 25 bases between the germline ends. The CDR3 region is CASSLQANPIGRGDGYTF. The CDR3 nucleotides read TGTGCCAGCAGCTTGCAGGCCAATCCCATCGGAAGGGGTGATGGCTACACCTTC.

This chain uses TRBV6-6 with TRBJ2-7; 7 bases fit TRBD1. The CDR3 totals 15 residues. The trim removed 6 bases at V and 5 bases at J, leaving 13 bases unmatched. Germline V CDR1 and CDR2: MNHNY, SVGAGI (reference sequence). The CDR3 DNA is TGTGCCAGCAGGTTCGCCGGGACAGCTATTGACGAGCAGTACTTC. It specifies CASRFAGTAIDEQYF.